Below are 9 T cell receptor beta chains sequenced from a single sample in a study of vaccination and CD4 T cells after COVID-19. The antigens of these receptors remain unknown. Scientists ran DNA taken from cultured CD4+ T cells through the Oncomine TCR Beta short-read assay for sequencing. TCRdb reprocessed the PCR reads via MiXCR and lists one record per CDR3 protein. This sample has around 14,000 distinct CDR3 sequences; around 53% occur once, and the top ten carry roughly an eighth. The treatment denotes: roughly 11-day PBMC culture with coronavirus spike peptide pools or control peptides (ViraFEST assay). Input material: CD4+ T cells from blood, cultured in vitro. The origin of the receptors is a human donor who had recovered from COVID-19.

This clonotype has only a few counts. The chain is built from TRBV7-8 and TRBJ1-5; possible D gene TRBD1, 5 bases. The CDR3 has 15 amino acids. Germline lookup yields CDR1 SGHVS and CDR2 FQNEAQ. Trimming cost V 5 bases and J 7 bases, with 18 bases left between them. This CDR3 is CASSRAKGQRQPQHF. The CDR3 coding sequence is TGTGCCAGCAGCCGGGCTAAGGGGCAGCGGCAGCCCCAGCATTTT.

The chain couples TRBV6-5 to TRBJ1-5, with TRBD1 matching over 7 bases. The germline CDR1 and CDR2 sequences are MNHEY and SVGAGI. The CDR3 runs 14 residues. Trimming took 3 bases from V and 7 from J; bases not matched to a gene: 6. CDR3 sequence: CASSYRSGGQPQHF. For the CDR3, the DNA is TGTGCCAGCAGTTATCGGTCAGGGGGACAGCCCCAGCATTTT.

The V and J genes are TRBV20-1 and TRBJ2-7; 14 nucleotides agree with TRBD2. The J segment lost 1 base and the V segment lost 7 bases, leaving 6 bases of the junction unmatched. CDR1 and CDR2 from the germline V gene are DFQATT and SNEGSKA (reference sequence). The CDR3 runs to 15 residues. The CDR3 sequence: CSVRTSGGISYEQYF. The CDR3, as DNA: TGCAGTGTTAGGACTAGCGGGGGGATATCCTACGAGCAGTACTTC.

This rearrangement joins TRBV24-1 to TRBJ1-4, with 7 bases matching TRBD1. The CDR3 is 14 residues long. The trim removed 7 bases at V and 10 bases at J, leaving 11 bases unmatched. CDR1 is KGHDR, CDR2 SFDVKD, per germline. CDR3: CATSEAGGLGKLFF. The CDR3 nucleotides read TGTGCCACCAGCGAAGCAGGGGGATTAGGAAAACTGTTTTTT.

By frequency in the sample, this clonotype is medium-sized. The chain employs TRBV28 and TRBJ2-2, with D perhaps assigned TRBD1 or TRBD2 (5 bases each). Germline CDR1 and CDR2: MDHEN and SYDVKM. This CDR3 has 18 amino acids. The V and J ends lost 3 bases and 1 base respectively, with 18 bases between them. The CDR3 DNA follows: TGTGCCAGCAGTTTTTCTAACGGTAGGGGAGTGAACACCGGGGAGCTGTTTTTT. Translated: CASSFSNGRGVNTGELFF.

Concerning this clonotype itself: Sequence at one end of the junction differs from germline and may be a read error. The genes are TRBV7-2 and TRBJ2-5, with D perhaps being TRBD1 or TRBD2 (5 bases each). Looked up from germline, CDR1 is SGHTA and CDR2 is FQGNSA. The CDR3 has 14 amino acids. For the CDR3, the DNA is TGTGCCAGCAGGTTAGGGCCGGGGCTTGAGACCCAGTACTTC. Translation gives CASRLGPGLETQYF.

This clonotype showed up just a few times. This chain links TRBV7-2 with TRBJ2-7, with D possibly matching TRBD1 (6 bases). V was pared by 4 bases and J by 3 bases, with 10 bases between. Germline CDR1 reads SGHTA; CDR2 reads FQGNSA. The CDR3 is 13 residues long. The CDR3 sequence: CASSSGQNYEQYF. CDR3 sequence (DNA): TGTGCCAGCAGCTCCGGACAGAACTACGAGCAGTACTTC.

V gene TRBV30 combines with J gene TRBJ1-6; possible D gene TRBD1, 6 bases. Germline V gene data show CDR1 as GTSNPN and CDR2 as SVGIG (reference sequence). The CDR3 runs 17 residues. The germline V and J ends were trimmed by 4 bases and 4 bases, with 20 bases remaining between them. The CDR3 region is CAWTYRGRGQYNSPLHF. The DNA for the CDR3 is TGTGCCTGGACTTATCGGGGTCGAGGACAGTATAATTCACCCCTCCACTTT.

This clonotype was seen a few times. The chain combines TRBV24-1 with TRBJ2-7, with D possibly TRBD1 on 6 matching bases. V lost 9 bases to trimming and J lost 1 base, with 18 bases between them. Germline V gives CDR1 KGHDR, CDR2 SFDVKD. The CDR3 length is 15 residues. The CDR3 spells CATPPRDMKSYEQYF. The CDR3 bases are TGTGCCACCCCTCCAAGGGACATGAAGTCCTACGAGCAGTACTTC.